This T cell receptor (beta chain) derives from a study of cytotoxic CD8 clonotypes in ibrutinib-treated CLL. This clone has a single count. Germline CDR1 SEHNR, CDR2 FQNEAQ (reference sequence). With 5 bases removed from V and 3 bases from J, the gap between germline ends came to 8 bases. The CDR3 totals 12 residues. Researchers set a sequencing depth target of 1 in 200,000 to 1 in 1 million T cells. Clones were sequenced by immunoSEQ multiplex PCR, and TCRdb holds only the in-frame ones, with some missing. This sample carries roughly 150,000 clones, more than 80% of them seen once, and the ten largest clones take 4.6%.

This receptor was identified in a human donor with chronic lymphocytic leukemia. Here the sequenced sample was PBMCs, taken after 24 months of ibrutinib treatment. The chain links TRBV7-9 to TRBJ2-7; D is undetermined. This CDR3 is CASSIDNYEQYF. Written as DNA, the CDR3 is TGTGCCAGCAGCATTGACAACTACGAGCAGTACTTC.